The entry below gives a single T cell receptor (beta chain) sequence along with its context. The same CDR3 also results from other DNA sequences found in this sample. Sequenced by immunoSEQ multiplex PCR; TCRdb stores in-frame clones only, minus some. This sample has 50,000 or so clones; 76% occur once, and the top ten carry around 8.3%. The record originates from a study of radiotherapy plus CTLA-4 blockade in lung cancer. In chemo-refractory metastatic non-small-cell lung cancer, patients got ipilimumab CTLA-4 blockade together with focal radiation. V gave up 2 bases and J gave up 3 bases, with 2 bases separating them. The CDR3 loop spans 11 amino acids. CDR1 is KGHSH, CDR2 LQKENI, per germline.

This TCR derives from a human donor with non-small cell lung cancer who had stable disease on radiotherapy plus ipilimumab. Sequencing was performed on peripheral blood, taken from a patient treated with radiotherapy plus ipilimumab. The chain couples TRBV18 to TRBJ2-7, with D unclear. CDR3 region: CASSPDYEQYF. The CDR3 bases are TGTGCCAGCTCACCAGACTACGAGCAGTACTTC.